What follows are 7 T cell receptor beta chains derived from one specimen sequenced in a study of cytomegalovirus exposure and HLA in healthy donors. PCR amplification relied on 60 Vbeta primers (plus 13 Jbeta primers). Data came from immunoSEQ multiplex PCR; TCRdb stores just in-frame clones and leaves some out. The table has 73,000 or so clones, around 76% seen once. The sequencing sample was made of PBMCs. Receptor source: a man in his forties or fifties in good health and CMV-seronegative.

J is TRBJ2-3 and V is TRBV6-5, with D hard to call. V was cut by 0 bases and J by 5 bases, with 9 bases left in between. Germline values: CDR1 MNHEY, CDR2 SVGAGI. CDR3 length: 14 amino acids. CDR3 in amino acids: CASSYSKTGDTQYF. The CDR3, as DNA: TGTGCCAGCAGTTACTCGAAAACCGGAGATACGCAGTATTTT.

The chain has TRBV15 and TRBJ1-5; 8 bases match TRBD1. The junction had 11 bases not matched to a gene; V was cut back by 3 bases and J by 4 bases. The germline gives CDR1 LNHNV, CDR2 YYDKDF (reference sequence). This CDR3 spans 17 amino acids. The CDR3 reads CATSSTVRGRTNQPQHF. DNA of the CDR3: TGTGCCACCAGCAGCACCGTCAGGGGGCGGACTAATCAGCCCCAGCATTTT.

This clone came up a few times. The chain has TRBV9 and TRBJ1-2, with D perhaps matching TRBD1 (5 bases). The germline V gene encodes CDR1 SGDLS and CDR2 YYNGEE. This CDR3 is 16 amino acids long. V was pared by 4 bases and J by 5 bases, with 21 bases between. CDR3 DNA sequence: TGTGCCAGCAGCCCCCGTTTAGTCAGGGAATCGTATGGCTACACCTTC. Amino acid sequence: CASSPRLVRESYGYTF.

The chain carries TRBV9 and TRBJ1-6; TRBD1 aligns across 8 bases. The junction had 5 bases not matched to a gene; V was cut back by 1 base and J by 2 bases. Germline CDR1 and CDR2: SGDLS and YYNGEE. CDR3 length: 17 amino acids. This CDR3 is CASSVQGQGAYNSPLHF. The CDR3 nucleotides read TGTGCCAGCAGCGTACAAGGACAGGGAGCCTATAATTCACCCCTCCACTTT.

In this sample, this clone turned up a few times. The V call is TRBV5-6, the J call TRBJ1-5, with 7 bases that match TRBD1. J was trimmed by 2 bases and V by 4 bases; bases with no gene match: 3. Germline CDR1 is SGHDT and CDR2 is YYEEEE. This CDR3 is 14 amino acids long. The CDR3 DNA sequence: TGTGCCAGCAGCCCAGGGACAGGCAATCAGCCCCAGCATTTT. This encodes CASSPGTGNQPQHF.

This clone was seen only a few times. The rearrangement joins TRBV6-5 to TRBJ2-7; 7 nucleotides align to TRBD1. The CDR3 contains 15 residues. The V and J ends lost 6 bases and 4 bases, in that order; junction bases with no gene match: 12. The germline V gene encodes CDR1 MNHEY and CDR2 SVGAGI. CDR3 in DNA: TGTGCCAGCAGACCTACCGGGACCAGGGGGTACGAGCAGTACTTC. It encodes CASRPTGTRGYEQYF.

This clone occurred a few times. The genes are TRBV2 and TRBJ2-7; 8 bases line up with TRBD1. Germline trimming cut 3 bases from V and 2 bases from J; bases unmatched to any gene: 3. Germline lookup yields CDR1 SNHLY and CDR2 FYNNEI. The CDR3 consists of 14 residues. In nucleotides, the CDR3 is TGTGCCAGCAGTGAGTGGGGACAGGCCTACGAGCAGTACTTC. This translates into CASSEWGQAYEQYF.